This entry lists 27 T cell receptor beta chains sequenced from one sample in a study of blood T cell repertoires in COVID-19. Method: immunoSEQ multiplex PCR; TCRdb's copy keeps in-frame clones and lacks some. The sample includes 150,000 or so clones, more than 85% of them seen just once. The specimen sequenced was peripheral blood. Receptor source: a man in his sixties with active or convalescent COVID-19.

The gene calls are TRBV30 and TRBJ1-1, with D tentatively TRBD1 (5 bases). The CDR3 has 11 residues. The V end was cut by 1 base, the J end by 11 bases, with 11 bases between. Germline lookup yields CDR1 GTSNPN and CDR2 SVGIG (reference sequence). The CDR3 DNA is TGTGCCTGGAGTGCGGGGGGAACGGCTTTCTTT. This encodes CAWSAGGTAFF.

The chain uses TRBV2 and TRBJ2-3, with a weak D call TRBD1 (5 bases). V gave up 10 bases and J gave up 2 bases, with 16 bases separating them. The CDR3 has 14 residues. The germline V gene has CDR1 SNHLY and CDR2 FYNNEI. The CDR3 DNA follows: TGTGCCACCATGACGCAGGGTCTCACAGATACGCAGTATTTT. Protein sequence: CATMTQGLTDTQYF.

CDR3: CASTLSGANVLTF. The CDR3 bases are TGTGCCAGCACTCTGTCCGGGGCCAACGTCCTGACTTTC. The rearrangement joins TRBV19 to TRBJ2-6; no definite D call. V was cut by 9 bases and J by 4 bases, with 10 bases left in between. This CDR3 is built from 13 residues. Germline CDR1 LNHDA, CDR2 SQIVND (reference sequence).

CDR3 loop: CATSGGGWGTDTEAFF. CDR3 bases: TGTGCCACCAGTGGGGGGGGTTGGGGTACGGACACTGAAGCTTTCTTT. The rearrangement joins TRBV24-1 to TRBJ1-1, with TRBD1 as a possible D gene (5 bases). The CDR3 is 16 residues long. Germline V gene sequence: CDR1 KGHDR, CDR2 SFDVKD. V shed 5 bases and J shed 3 bases, with 18 bases lying between them.

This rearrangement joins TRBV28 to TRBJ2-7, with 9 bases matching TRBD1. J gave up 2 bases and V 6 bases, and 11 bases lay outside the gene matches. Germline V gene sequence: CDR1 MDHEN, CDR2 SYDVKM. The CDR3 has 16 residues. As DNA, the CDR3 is TGTGCCAGCAGCGTCCCGGGACAGGGTATAGCCTACGAGCAGTACTTC. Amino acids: CASSVPGQGIAYEQYF.

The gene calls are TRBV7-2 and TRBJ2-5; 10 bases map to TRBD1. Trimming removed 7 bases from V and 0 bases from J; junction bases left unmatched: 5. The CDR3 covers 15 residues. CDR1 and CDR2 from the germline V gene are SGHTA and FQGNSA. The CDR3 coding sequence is TGTGCCAGCATCCAGGACAGGGGGTACCAAGAGACCCAGTACTTC. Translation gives CASIQDRGYQETQYF. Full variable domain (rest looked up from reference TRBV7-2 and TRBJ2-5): GAGVSQSPSNKVTEKGKDVELRCDPISGHTALYWYRQSLGQGLEFLIYFQGNSAPDKSGLPSDRFSAERTGGSVSTLTIQRTQQEDSAVYLCASIQDRGYQETQYFGPGTRLLVL.

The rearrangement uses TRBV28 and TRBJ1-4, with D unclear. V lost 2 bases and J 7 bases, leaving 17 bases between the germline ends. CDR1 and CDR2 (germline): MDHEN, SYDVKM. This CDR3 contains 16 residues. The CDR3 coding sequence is TGTGCCAGCAGTTTAGTGAGTTCGGGAGGGCTTGAAAAACTGTTTTTT. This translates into CASSLVSSGGLEKLFF.

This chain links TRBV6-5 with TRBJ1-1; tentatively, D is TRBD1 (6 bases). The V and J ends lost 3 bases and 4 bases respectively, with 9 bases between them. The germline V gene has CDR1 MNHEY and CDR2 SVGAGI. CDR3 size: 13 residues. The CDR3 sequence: CASSYQGSTEAFF. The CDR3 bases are TGTGCCAGCAGTTATCAGGGGAGCACTGAAGCTTTCTTT.

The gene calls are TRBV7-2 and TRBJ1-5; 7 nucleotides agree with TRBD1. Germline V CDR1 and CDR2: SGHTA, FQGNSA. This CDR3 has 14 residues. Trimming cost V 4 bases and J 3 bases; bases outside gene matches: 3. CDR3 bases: TGTGCCAGCAGCTCGACAGGGATCAATCAGCCCCAGCATTTT. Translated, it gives CASSSTGINQPQHF.

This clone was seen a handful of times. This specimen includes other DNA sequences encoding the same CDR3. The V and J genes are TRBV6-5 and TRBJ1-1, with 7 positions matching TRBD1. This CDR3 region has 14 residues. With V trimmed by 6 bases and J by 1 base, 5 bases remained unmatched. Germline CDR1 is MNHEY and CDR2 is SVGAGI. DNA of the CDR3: TGTGCCAGCAGCCGAAGACAGGGGAACACTGAAGCTTTCTTT. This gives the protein CASSRRQGNTEAFF.

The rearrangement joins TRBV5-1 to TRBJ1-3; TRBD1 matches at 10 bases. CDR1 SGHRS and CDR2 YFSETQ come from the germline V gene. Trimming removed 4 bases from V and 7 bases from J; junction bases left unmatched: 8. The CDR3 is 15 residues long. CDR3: CASSQGTGVGNTIYF. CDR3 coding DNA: TGCGCCAGCAGCCAAGGGACAGGGGTCGGCAACACCATATATTTT.

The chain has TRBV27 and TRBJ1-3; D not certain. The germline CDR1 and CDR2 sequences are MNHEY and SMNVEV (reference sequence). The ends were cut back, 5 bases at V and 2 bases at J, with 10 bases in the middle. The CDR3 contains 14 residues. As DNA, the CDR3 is TGTGCCAGCAGTGAGGGTGCTACTGGAAACACCATATATTTT. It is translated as CASSEGATGNTIYF.

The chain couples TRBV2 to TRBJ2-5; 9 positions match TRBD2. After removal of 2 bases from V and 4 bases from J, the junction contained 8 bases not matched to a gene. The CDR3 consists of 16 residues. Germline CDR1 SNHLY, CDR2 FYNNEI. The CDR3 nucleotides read TGTGCCAGCAGTGAAACTGGGCGGGGGGGCCGAGAGACCCAGTACTTC. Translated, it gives CASSETGRGGRETQYF.

The CDR3 nucleotides read TGCGCCAGCAGCCAAGACAGGGGTAGCAATCAGCCCCAGCATTTT. It yields the protein CASSQDRGSNQPQHF. This chain links TRBV4-3 with TRBJ1-5, with D possibly TRBD1 on 6 matching bases. This CDR3 region has 15 residues. V shed 0 bases and J shed 0 bases, with 6 bases lying between them. The V gene's germline CDR1 is LGHNA and CDR2 YSLEER.

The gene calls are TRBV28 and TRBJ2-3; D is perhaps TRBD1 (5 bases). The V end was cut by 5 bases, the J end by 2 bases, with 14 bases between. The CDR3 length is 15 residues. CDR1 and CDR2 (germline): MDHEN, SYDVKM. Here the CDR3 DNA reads TGTGCCAGCAGTGCCGAGACAGATGACACAGATACGCAGTATTTT. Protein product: CASSAETDDTDTQYF.

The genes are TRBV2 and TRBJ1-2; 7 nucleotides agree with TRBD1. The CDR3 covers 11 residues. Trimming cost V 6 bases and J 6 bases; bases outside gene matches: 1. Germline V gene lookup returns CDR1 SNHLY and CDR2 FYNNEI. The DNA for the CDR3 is TGTGCCAGCAGCGGACAGGATGGCTACACCTTC. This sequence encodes CASSGQDGYTF.

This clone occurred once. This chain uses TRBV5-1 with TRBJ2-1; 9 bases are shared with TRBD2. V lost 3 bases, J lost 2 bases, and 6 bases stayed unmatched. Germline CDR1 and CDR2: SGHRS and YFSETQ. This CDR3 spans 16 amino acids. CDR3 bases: TGCGCCAGCAGCTGGGTAGCGGGAGTCCCCTACAATGAGCAGTTCTTC. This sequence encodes CASSWVAGVPYNEQFF.

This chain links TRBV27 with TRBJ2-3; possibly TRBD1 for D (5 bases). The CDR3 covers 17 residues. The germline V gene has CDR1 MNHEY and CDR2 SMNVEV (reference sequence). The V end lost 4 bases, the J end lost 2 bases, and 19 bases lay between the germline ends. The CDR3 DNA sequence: TGTGCCAGCAGTTCTTTCAGGGCTGGTTATCCCACAGATACGCAGTATTTT. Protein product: CASSSFRAGYPTDTQYF.

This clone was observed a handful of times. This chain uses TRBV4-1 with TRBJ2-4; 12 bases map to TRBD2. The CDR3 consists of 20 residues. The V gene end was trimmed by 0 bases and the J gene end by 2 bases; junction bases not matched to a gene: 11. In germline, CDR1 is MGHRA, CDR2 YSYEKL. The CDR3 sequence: CASSQDEETSGRITKNIQYF. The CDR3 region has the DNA TGCGCCAGCAGCCAAGATGAGGAGACTAGCGGGAGAATCACCAAAAACATTCAGTACTTC.

CDR3 DNA: TGTGCCAGCAGTCGACTAGCGGGGGGCGCAGATACGCAGTATTTT. It yields the protein CASSRLAGGADTQYF. The chain carries TRBV7-9 and TRBJ2-3; 13 bases line up with TRBD2. Germline V gene lookup returns CDR1 SEHNR and CDR2 FQNEAQ (reference sequence). This CDR3 is 15 amino acids long. With V trimmed by 6 bases and J by 4 bases, 4 bases remained unmatched.

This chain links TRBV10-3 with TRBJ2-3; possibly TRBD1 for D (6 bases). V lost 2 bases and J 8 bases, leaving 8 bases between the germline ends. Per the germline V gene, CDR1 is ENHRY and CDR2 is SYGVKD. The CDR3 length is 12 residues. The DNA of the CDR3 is TGTGCCATCAGTGAGCCAGGGGCTACGCAGTATTTT. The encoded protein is CAISEPGATQYF.

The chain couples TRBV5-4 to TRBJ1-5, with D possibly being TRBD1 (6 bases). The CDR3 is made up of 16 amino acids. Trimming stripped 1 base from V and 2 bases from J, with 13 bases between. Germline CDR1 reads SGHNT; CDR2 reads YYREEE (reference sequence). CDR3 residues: CASSLMGAVGNQPQHF. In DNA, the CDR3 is TGTGCCAGCAGCTTGATGGGGGCAGTGGGCAATCAGCCCCAGCATTTT.

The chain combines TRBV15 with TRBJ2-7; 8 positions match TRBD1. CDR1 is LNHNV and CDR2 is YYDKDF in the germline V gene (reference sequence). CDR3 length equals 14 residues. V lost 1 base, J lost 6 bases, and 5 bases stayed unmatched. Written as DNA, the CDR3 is TGTGCCACCAGCAGAGCCCAGGGGGCAACCGAGCAGTACTTC. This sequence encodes CATSRAQGATEQYF.

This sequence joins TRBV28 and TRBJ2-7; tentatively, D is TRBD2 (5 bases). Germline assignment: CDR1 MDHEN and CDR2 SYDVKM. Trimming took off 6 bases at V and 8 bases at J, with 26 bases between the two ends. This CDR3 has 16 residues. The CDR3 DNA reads TGTGCCAGCAGCCCACGTGGCGGAGGCGGGTGGTTTAAGCAGTACTTC. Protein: CASSPRGGGGWFKQYF. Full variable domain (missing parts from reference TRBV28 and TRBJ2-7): DVKVTQSSRYLVKRTGEKVFLECVQDMDHENMFWYRQDPGLGLRLIYFSYDVKMKEKGDIPEGYSVSREKKERFSLILESASTNQTSMYLCASSPRGGGGWFKQYFGPGTRLTVT.

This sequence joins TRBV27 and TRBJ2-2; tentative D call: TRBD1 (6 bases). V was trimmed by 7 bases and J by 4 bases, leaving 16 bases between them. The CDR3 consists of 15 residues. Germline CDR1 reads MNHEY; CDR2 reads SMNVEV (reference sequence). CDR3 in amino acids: CASKRNRDLTGELFF. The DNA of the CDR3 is TGTGCCAGCAAGAGGAACAGGGACCTCACCGGGGAGCTGTTTTTT.

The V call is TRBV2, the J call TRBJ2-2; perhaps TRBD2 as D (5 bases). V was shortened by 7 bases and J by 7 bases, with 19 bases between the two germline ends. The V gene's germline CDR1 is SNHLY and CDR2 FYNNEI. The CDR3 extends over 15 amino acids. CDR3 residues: CASNTQAPAGGELFF. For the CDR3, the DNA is TGTGCCAGCAATACTCAGGCTCCCGCGGGCGGGGAGCTGTTTTTT.

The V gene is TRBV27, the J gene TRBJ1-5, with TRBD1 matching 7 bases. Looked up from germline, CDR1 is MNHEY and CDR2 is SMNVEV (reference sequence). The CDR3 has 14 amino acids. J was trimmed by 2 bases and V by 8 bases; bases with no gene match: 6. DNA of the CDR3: TGTGCCAGCTCATACAGGGGCGGCAATCAGCCCCAGCATTTT. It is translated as CASSYRGGNQPQHF.